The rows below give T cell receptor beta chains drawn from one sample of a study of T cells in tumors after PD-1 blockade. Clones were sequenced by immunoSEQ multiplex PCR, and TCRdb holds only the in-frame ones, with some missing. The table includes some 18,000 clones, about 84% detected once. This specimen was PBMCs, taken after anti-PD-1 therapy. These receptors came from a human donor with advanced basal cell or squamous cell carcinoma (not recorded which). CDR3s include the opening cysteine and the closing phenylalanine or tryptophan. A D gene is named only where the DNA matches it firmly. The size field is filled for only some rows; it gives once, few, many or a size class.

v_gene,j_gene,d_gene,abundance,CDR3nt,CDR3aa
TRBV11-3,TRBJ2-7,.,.,TGTGCCAGCCGGAGCGAGCAGTACTTC,CASRSEQYF
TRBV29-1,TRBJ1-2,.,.,TGCAGCGTCGTATGGACAAACCTGCAGTATGGCTACACCTTC,CSVVWTNLQYGYTF
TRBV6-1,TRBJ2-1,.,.,TGTGCCAGCAGTGAATCAGGGCGAGGTGAGCAGTTCTTC,CASSESGRGEQFF
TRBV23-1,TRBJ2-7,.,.,TGCGCCAGCAGTCAATCCATTGCGGGACCTACCTACGAGCAGTACTTC,CASSQSIAGPTYEQYF
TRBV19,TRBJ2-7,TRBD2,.,TGTGCCAGTAGTATCGCGGGAGGGCCGTCTCGCGAGCAGTACTTC,CASSIAGGPSREQYF
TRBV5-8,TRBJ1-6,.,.,TGTGCCAGCAGCCGGACGGGGGGCGCAGAGGTTAATTCACCCCTCCACTTT,CASSRTGGAEVNSPLHF
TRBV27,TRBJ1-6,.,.,TGTGCCAGCAGTTTGTACAAGAATTCACCCCTCCACTTT,CASSLYKNSPLHF
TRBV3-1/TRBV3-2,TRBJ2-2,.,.,TGTGCTCCATGCCGGGGGCTGTCGAACACCGGGGAGCTGTTTTTT,CAPCRGLSNTGELFF
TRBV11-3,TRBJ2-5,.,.,TGTGCCAGCAGCTTACGATTCATGGAAGAGACCCAGTACTTC,CASSLRFMEETQYF
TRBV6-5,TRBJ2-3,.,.,TGTGCCAGCAGGCAGGAAGACACGCAGTATTTT,CASRQEDTQYF
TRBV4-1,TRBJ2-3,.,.,TGCGCCAGCAGCCAAGAAAGGTGGATGGATACGCAGTATTTT,CASSQERWMDTQYF
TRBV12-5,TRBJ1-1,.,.,TGTGCTAGTGGCCTAGGGGACACCACTGAAGCTTTCTTT,CASGLGDTTEAFF
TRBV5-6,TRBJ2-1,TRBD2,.,TGTGCCAGCAGATCCACGGCCCGGGGGGGCAATGAGCAGTTCTTC,CASRSTARGGNEQFF
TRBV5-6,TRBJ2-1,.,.,TGTGCCAGCGCACACGTACAGGGCAACAATGAGCAGTTCTTC,CASAHVQGNNEQFF
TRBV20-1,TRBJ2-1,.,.,TGCAGTGCTATCTACAATGAGCAGTTCTTC,CSAIYNEQFF
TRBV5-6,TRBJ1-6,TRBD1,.,TGTGCCAGCAGTCCGGCTTGGACAGGGCGCGCACCCCTCCACTTT,CASSPAWTGRAPLHF
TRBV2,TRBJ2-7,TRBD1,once,TGTGCCAGCAGGGGGACAGGGATCTACGAGCAGTACTTC,CASRGTGIYEQYF
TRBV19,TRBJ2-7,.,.,TGTGCCAGTAGTCCCCAGGGGTTCGGCTCCTACGAGCAGTACTTC,CASSPQGFGSYEQYF
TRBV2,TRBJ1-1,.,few,TGTGCCAGCGGGACAAACCCGAACACTGAAGCTTTCTTT,CASGTNPNTEAFF
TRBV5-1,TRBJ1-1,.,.,TGCGCCAGCAGCTTGGCCGCAGGGGCGAACACTGAAGCTTTCTTT,CASSLAAGANTEAFF
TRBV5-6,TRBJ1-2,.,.,TGTGCCAGCAGCTTTCTTTCCCACTACACCTTC,CASSFLSHYTF
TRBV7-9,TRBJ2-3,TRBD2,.,TGTGCCAGCAGCTTAGATAAGGTTTGGACTAGCGGCACAGATACGCAGTATTTT,CASSLDKVWTSGTDTQYF
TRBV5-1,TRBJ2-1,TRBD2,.,TGCGCCAGCAGCTTGGGGCGGGGGGGCTCCTACAATGAGCAGTTCTTC,CASSLGRGGSYNEQFF
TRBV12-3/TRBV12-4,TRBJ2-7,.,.,TGTGCCAGCAGTTTAGAGGGCTACGAGCAGTACTTC,CASSLEGYEQYF
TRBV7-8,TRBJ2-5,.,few,TGTGCCAGCAGCTCAGCGGACCAAGAGACCCAGTACTTC,CASSSADQETQYF
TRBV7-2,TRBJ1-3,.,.,TGTGCCAGCAGCTTAGGAGGGGCAGGATCCTCTGGAAACACCATATATTTT,CASSLGGAGSSGNTIYF
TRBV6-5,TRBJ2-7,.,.,TGTGCCAGCAGTTACGCTGTGGATCGGGAGCAGTACTTC,CASSYAVDREQYF
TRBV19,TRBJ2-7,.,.,TGTGCCAGTAGTAACGATGGCCACTACGAGCAGTACTTC,CASSNDGHYEQYF
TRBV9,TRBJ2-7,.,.,TGTGCCAGCAGCCCGGACTTTTACGAGCAGTACTTC,CASSPDFYEQYF
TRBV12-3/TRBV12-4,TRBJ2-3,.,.,TGTGCCAGCAGCCCCCATCCCGATACGCAGTATTTT,CASSPHPDTQYF
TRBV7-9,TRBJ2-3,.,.,TGTGCCAGCAGCTTAGTAGCTGTGGATACGCAGTATTTT,CASSLVAVDTQYF
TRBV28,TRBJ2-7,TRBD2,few,TGTGCCAGCAGTCCGCTGAGGACTAGCCGGGTGCAGTACTTC,CASSPLRTSRVQYF
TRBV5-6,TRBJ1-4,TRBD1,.,TGTGCCAGCAGCTTCTCAGGGGGGTCGGCAACTAATGAAAAACTGTTTTTT,CASSFSGGSATNEKLFF
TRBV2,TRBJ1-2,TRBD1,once,TGTGCCAGCAGTGAGGCCGGGACAGGGAACTATGGCTACACCTTC,CASSEAGTGNYGYTF
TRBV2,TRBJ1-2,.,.,TGTGCCAGCAGTCAAGACAGCATAAGCAACTATGGCTACACCTTC,CASSQDSISNYGYTF
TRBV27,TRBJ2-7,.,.,TGTGCCAGCAGCCTAGGCGTCCAGGGGACCCACGAGCAGTACTTC,CASSLGVQGTHEQYF
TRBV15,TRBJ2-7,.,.,TGTGCCACCAGCAGGACCCTGGCAGGTTCCTACGAGCAGTACTTC,CATSRTLAGSYEQYF
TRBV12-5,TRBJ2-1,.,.,TGTGCTAGTGGTCCGCCTGGGACGGACAATGAGCAGTTCTTC,CASGPPGTDNEQFF
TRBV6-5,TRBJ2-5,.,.,TGTGCCAGCAGTAGTGTAGAGACCCAGTACTTC,CASSSVETQYF
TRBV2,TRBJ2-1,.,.,TGTGCCAGCACGGGAGAGGGAGTTAATGAGCAGTTCTTC,CASTGEGVNEQFF
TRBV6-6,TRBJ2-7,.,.,TGTGCCAGCAAATGGACCCAGACCTACGAGCAGTACTTC,CASKWTQTYEQYF